The 5 T cell receptor beta chains reported below all come from one sample, sequenced in a study of blood T cell repertoires in COVID-19. Profiled with immunoSEQ multiplex PCR; TCRdb holds only in-frame clones, not every one. Counted here are roughly 100,000 clones, 80% to 95% occurring once; the ten biggest clones make up 4% to 4.5%. The sequenced material came from peripheral blood. These receptor sequences come from a man in his late teens or twenties with acute or convalescent COVID-19.

The J gene is TRBJ1-4, the V gene TRBV21-1; the listed D gene, TRBD1, was not tested against the DNA. TRBV21-1 is shown as a pseudogene. The CDR3 is 16 residues long. For the CDR3, the DNA is TGTGCCAGCAGCAAAGTCGGGGACAGAGCTAATGAAAAACTGTTTTTT. Amino acid sequence: CASSKVGDRANEKLFF.

The V and J genes are TRBV28 and TRBJ2-6, with TRBD1 identical over 7 bases. J was trimmed by 2 bases and V by 5 bases; bases with no gene match: 3. The CDR3 contains 15 residues. Germline values: CDR1 MDHEN, CDR2 SYDVKM. The CDR3 region is CASSQTGAGANVLTF. CDR3 coding DNA: TGTGCCAGCAGTCAAACAGGGGCTGGGGCCAACGTCCTGACTTTC.

This chain joins TRBV18 and TRBJ2-1, with D possibly matching TRBD2 (6 bases). In germline, CDR1 is KGHSH, CDR2 LQKENI. With 2 bases removed from V and 13 bases from J, the gap between germline ends came to 15 bases. CDR3 size: 13 residues. The CDR3 sequence is CASSPGDLRDQFF. CDR3 DNA: TGTGCCAGCTCACCAGGGGATCTGCGGGATCAGTTCTTC.

This chain connects TRBV19 to TRBJ1-2, with a weak D call TRBD1 (5 bases). Germline V CDR1 and CDR2: LNHDA, SQIVND (reference sequence). The V and J ends lost 6 bases and 8 bases respectively, with 19 bases between them. CDR3 length: 14 amino acids. The CDR3 DNA reads as TGTGCCAGTAGCCAATCCCCCGCGACAGTAGGCTACACCTTC. As protein: CASSQSPATVGYTF.

This sequence joins TRBV5-4 and TRBJ2-7, with 10 bases lining up with TRBD1. This CDR3 is 14 amino acids long. The V gene's germline CDR1 is SGHNT and CDR2 YYREEE (reference sequence). Trimming removed 5 bases from V and 6 bases from J; junction bases left unmatched: 8. The CDR3 coding sequence is TGTGCCAGCAGTCGGGACAGGGGATCTTTCGAGCAGTACTTC. This sequence encodes CASSRDRGSFEQYF.